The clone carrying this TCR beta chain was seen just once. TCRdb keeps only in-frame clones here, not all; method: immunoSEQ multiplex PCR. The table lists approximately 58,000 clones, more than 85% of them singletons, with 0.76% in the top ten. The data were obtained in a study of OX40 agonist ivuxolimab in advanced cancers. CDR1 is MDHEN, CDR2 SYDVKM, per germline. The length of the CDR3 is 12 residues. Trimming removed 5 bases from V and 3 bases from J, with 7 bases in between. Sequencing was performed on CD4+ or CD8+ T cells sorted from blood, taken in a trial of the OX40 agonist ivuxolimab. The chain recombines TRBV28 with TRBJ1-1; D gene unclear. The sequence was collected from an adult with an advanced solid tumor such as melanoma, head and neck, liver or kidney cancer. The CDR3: CASSAAHTEAFF. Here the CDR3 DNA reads TGTGCCAGCAGTGCGGCCCACACTGAAGCTTTCTTT.